These 13 T cell receptor beta chains were sequenced from one sample in a study of blood T cell repertoires in COVID-19. Produced via immunoSEQ multiplex PCR; TCRdb's table is partial and in-frame only. Of roughly 230,000 clones in the sample, 80% to 85% were seen once. The specimen sequenced was peripheral blood. All receptors derive from a woman over 75 with COVID-19, enrolled during active disease.

The chain is built from TRBV5-8 and TRBJ2-2; the D gene is possibly TRBD2 (5 bases). V was clipped by 7 bases and J by 3 bases, with 13 bases between them. The CDR3 is 14 residues long. Germline V CDR1 and CDR2: SGHTS, YDEGEE. As DNA, the CDR3 is TGTGCCAGCCGCCGGAGGCAGGACACCGGGGAGCTGTTTTTT. Protein product: CASRRRQDTGELFF.

This clone was counted between two and nine times. The chain joins TRBV19 to TRBJ1-5; 7 bases fit TRBD1. V shed 1 base, J shed 7 bases, and the junction held 13 bases outside the gene matches. This CDR3 has 17 amino acids. CDR1 and CDR2 (germline): LNHDA, SQIVND (reference sequence). In DNA form, the CDR3 reads TGTGCCAGTAGTATAGGGGGGACAGAAAACCAGAAACAGCCCCAGCATTTT. Its translation: CASSIGGTENQKQPQHF.

The count of this clone is one. V gene TRBV4-1 combines with J gene TRBJ2-7; 10 bases map to TRBD1. J lost 2 bases, V lost 0 bases, and 4 bases had no gene match. CDR3 size: 16 residues. Germline assignment: CDR1 MGHRA and CDR2 YSYEKL. The CDR3 protein is CASSQDLGTGAYEQYF. The CDR3 DNA reads as TGCGCCAGCAGCCAAGATCTAGGGACAGGGGCCTACGAGCAGTACTTC.

V usage is TRBV6-6 and J usage is TRBJ1-5, with TRBD1 matching 8 bases. The CDR3 has 15 residues. V trimming: 2 bases; J trimming: 4 bases; junction bases outside the gene matches: 4. The germline V gene has CDR1 MNHNY and CDR2 SVGAGI (reference sequence). The CDR3 loop is CASSYPRTGNQPQHF. The CDR3 nucleotides read TGTGCCAGCAGTTACCCTAGGACAGGGAATCAGCCCCAGCATTTT.

This chain connects TRBV10-3 to TRBJ2-1; 8 nucleotides match TRBD1. Germline V gives CDR1 ENHRY, CDR2 SYGVKD. V shed 6 bases, J shed 6 bases, and the junction held 7 bases outside the gene matches. The CDR3 contains 14 residues. CDR3: CAISPTGVGNEQFF. For the CDR3, the DNA is TGTGCCATCAGCCCGACAGGGGTAGGCAATGAGCAGTTCTTC.

Comments on this clone: Other nucleotide sequences in the sample specify the same CDR3. This rearrangement joins TRBV6-6 to TRBJ2-5; 8 bases map to TRBD1. The germline CDR1 and CDR2 sequences are MNHNY and SVGAGI (reference sequence). The V gene end was trimmed by 8 bases and the J gene end by 5 bases; junction bases not matched to a gene: 4. The CDR3 loop spans 12 amino acids. CDR3 DNA sequence: TGTGCCAGCCGCGGACAGGGCGAGACCCAGTACTTC. Its protein is CASRGQGETQYF.

This clone turned up a few times. The chain carries TRBV6-1 and TRBJ1-6; D remains unclear. Germline lookup yields CDR1 MNHNS and CDR2 SASEGT. Trimming stripped 3 bases from V and 5 bases from J, with 8 bases between. The CDR3 covers 14 residues. The CDR3 here is CASSDEVNNSPLHF. Here the CDR3 DNA reads TGTGCCAGCAGTGACGAGGTGAATAATTCACCCCTCCACTTT.

This rearrangement joins TRBV19 to TRBJ1-2, with D uncertain. The V end lost 8 bases, the J end lost 7 bases, and 11 bases lay between the germline ends. The CDR3 spans 11 residues. The germline V gene has CDR1 LNHDA and CDR2 SQIVND (reference sequence). CDR3 nucleotides: TGTGCCAGTCGGGATTTTTTTGGCTACACCTTC. Protein product: CASRDFFGYTF.

This clone has only a few counts. V and J are TRBV2 and TRBJ1-2; 8 bases line up with TRBD1. J lost 8 bases, V lost 11 bases, and 10 bases had no gene match. The CDR3 has 12 residues. The germline gives CDR1 SNHLY, CDR2 FYNNEI. CDR3: CAGRTGGSGYTF. In nucleotides, the CDR3 is TGTGCCGGTCGAACAGGGGGTAGCGGCTACACCTTC.

V and J are TRBV28 and TRBJ2-5; 7 positions agree with TRBD1. Germline CDR1 and CDR2: MDHEN and SYDVKM. The CDR3 has 14 amino acids. Unmatched junction bases numbered 8, after V lost 5 bases and J lost 5 bases. The CDR3 protein is CASSPPQGRETQYF. Written as DNA, the CDR3 is TGTGCCAGCAGTCCACCACAGGGGCGGGAGACCCAGTACTTC.

V gene TRBV2 combines with J gene TRBJ1-6; 8 nucleotides agree with TRBD1. The length of the CDR3 is 15 residues. V lost 2 bases and J lost 6; bases outside the gene matches: 3. CDR1 is SNHLY and CDR2 is FYNNEI in the germline V gene. CDR3 in amino acids: CASSEQGAPNSPLHF. The DNA for the CDR3 is TGTGCCAGCAGTGAACAGGGGGCGCCTAATTCACCCCTCCACTTT. Drawing the rest from reference TRBV2 and TRBJ1-6, the complete variable domain is EPEVTQTPSHQVTQMGQEVILRCVPISNHLYFYWYRQILGQKVEFLVSFYNNEISEKSEIFDDQFSVERPDGSNFTLKIRSTKLEDSAMYFCASSEQGAPNSPLHFGNGTRLTVT.

The chain links TRBV19 to TRBJ1-1; a possible D gene is TRBD1 (5 bases). Trimming left V 6 bases short and J 4 bases short, with 15 bases between. This CDR3 spans 14 amino acids. In germline, CDR1 is LNHDA, CDR2 SQIVND (reference sequence). The CDR3 DNA is TGTGCCAGTAGCCTCGGGGGGACCACCACTGAAGCTTTCTTT. Translating gives CASSLGGTTTEAFF.

In DNA, the CDR3 is TGTGCCAGCAGTTTAGGGAAACAGGGAGTGCAGGGCTACACCTTC. Translated, it gives CASSLGKQGVQGYTF. V usage is TRBV28 and J usage is TRBJ1-2, with a tentative D call TRBD1 (6 bases). Trimming removed 2 bases from V and 8 bases from J, with 18 bases in between. From germline, CDR1 is MDHEN and CDR2 SYDVKM. The CDR3 has 15 amino acids.